A single sample gave rise to the 14 T cell receptor beta chains below, sequenced in a study of graft-versus-host responses after intestinal transplantation. These TCRs' antigens remain unknown. Data came from immunoSEQ multiplex PCR; TCRdb stores just in-frame clones and leaves some out. The sample includes 85,000 to 95,000 clones, roughly 91% seen only once; the top ten take roughly 2%. Source: unstimulated CD8+ T cells sorted from spleen or lymph node cells, taken before intestinal transplant. Receptors were obtained from a human donor who received an intestinal transplant.

This chain uses TRBV30 with TRBJ2-1, with TRBD1 identical over 8 bases. This CDR3 has 13 amino acids. V gave up 1 base and J gave up 9 bases; unmatched junction bases: 5. Germline CDR1 is GTSNPN and CDR2 is SVGIG (reference sequence). In nucleotides, the CDR3 is TGTGCCTGGAGTGCGGACAGGGTGCTTGAGCAGTTCTTC. Its protein product is CAWSADRVLEQFF.

The V gene is TRBV18, the J gene TRBJ2-5; 8 positions match TRBD1. Judging by the DNA end, TRBJ2-7 fits better; the J call may be wrong. Germline CDR1 is KGHSH and CDR2 is LQKENI. There are 14 residues in the CDR3. The chain's CDR3 is CASSSLDRDYEQYF. The CDR3 DNA reads as TGTGCCAGCTCATCCCTGGACAGGGACTACGAGCAGTACTTC.

The V gene is TRBV4-1, the J gene TRBJ2-2; 7 bases are shared with TRBD2. V dropped 4 bases and J dropped 5; count of bases not matched to a gene: 10. Germline CDR1 is MGHRA and CDR2 is YSYEKL. This CDR3 is built from 16 residues. In nucleotides, the CDR3 is TGCGCCAGCAGCCTTAAGGGCGGGGGTGGAACCGGGGAGCTGTTTTTT. It yields the protein CASSLKGGGGTGELFF.

The V and J genes are TRBV27 and TRBJ1-2, with D tentatively TRBD1 (5 bases). Germline CDR1 reads MNHEY; CDR2 reads SMNVEV (reference sequence). The CDR3 consists of 14 residues. The V end was cut by 3 bases, the J end by 4 bases, with 12 bases between. CDR3 nucleotide sequence: TGTGCCAGCAGTTTGGGGGGAGATGGCTATGGCTACACCTTC. Translated: CASSLGGDGYGYTF.

The V and J genes are TRBV10-1 and TRBJ2-1; 8 positions agree with TRBD2. Germline V gene data show CDR1 as WNHNN and CDR2 as SYGVQD (reference sequence). V was pared by 3 bases and J by 5 bases, with 3 bases of the junction left unmatched. This CDR3 is 14 amino acids long. The CDR3 loop is CASSDGGANNEQFF. The CDR3 nucleotides are TGCGCCAGCAGTGACGGGGGGGCCAACAATGAGCAGTTCTTC.

The chain recombines TRBV7-9 with TRBJ2-2; 8 bases are a match to TRBD1. The trim removed 5 bases at V and 5 bases at J, leaving 7 bases unmatched. This CDR3 comprises 15 residues. Per the germline V gene, CDR1 is SEHNR and CDR2 is FQNEAQ (reference sequence). The CDR3 bases are TGTGCCAGCAGCCACCCCCGGACAGGGACCGGGGAGCTGTTTTTT. This encodes CASSHPRTGTGELFF.

The rearrangement joins TRBV30 to TRBJ2-5, with TRBD2 identical over 10 bases. Unmatched junction bases numbered 5, after V lost 4 bases and J lost 0 bases. This CDR3 is built from 15 residues. CDR1 is GTSNPN, CDR2 SVGIG, per germline (reference sequence). The CDR3 DNA reads as TGTGCCTGGACGGCTAGCGGGGGTTACCAAGAGACCCAGTACTTC. It codes for CAWTASGGYQETQYF.

This clone appeared a single time. The chain employs TRBV29-1 and TRBJ2-1, with D maybe TRBD2 (5 bases). V lost 5 bases and J 1 base, leaving 9 bases between the germline ends. This CDR3 contains 13 residues. The germline V gene has CDR1 SQVTM and CDR2 ANQGSEA. As DNA, the CDR3 is TGCAGCGTTTTTGGACTTTCCTACAATGAGCAGTTCTTC. Translating gives CSVFGLSYNEQFF.

The chain joins TRBV29-1 to TRBJ2-5, with a tentative D call TRBD2 (5 bases). V lost 3 bases, J lost 2 bases, and 7 bases lay in between. The CDR3 covers 12 residues. CDR1 SQVTM and CDR2 ANQGSEA come from the germline V gene. The CDR3 region is CSVEREQETQYF. The CDR3 DNA is TGCAGCGTTGAGAGGGAGCAAGAGACCCAGTACTTC.

The chain combines TRBV4-1 with TRBJ1-1, with a weak D call TRBD1 (5 bases). V was trimmed by 1 base and J by 8 bases, leaving 14 bases between them. This CDR3 has 14 amino acids. Germline CDR1 MGHRA, CDR2 YSYEKL. The CDR3 sequence: CASSQAPNDREAFF. The CDR3 DNA reads TGCGCCAGCAGCCAAGCCCCAAACGACAGAGAAGCTTTCTTT.

The chain recombines TRBV11-2 with TRBJ2-5; possible D gene TRBD1, 7 bases. The CDR3 length is 17 residues. V lost 0 bases to trimming and J lost 5 bases, with 19 bases between them. Germline V CDR1 and CDR2: SGHAT, FQNNGV. This chain's CDR3 is CASSLDRRGRILETQYF. The CDR3 coding sequence is TGTGCCAGCAGCTTAGACAGGAGGGGGCGAATTCTCGAGACCCAGTACTTC.

This chain connects TRBV6-1 to TRBJ2-1, with TRBD1 matching 7 bases. Unmatched junction bases numbered 6, after V lost 4 bases and J lost 0 bases. This CDR3 is 16 amino acids long. Germline V gene lookup returns CDR1 MNHNS and CDR2 SASEGT. The DNA for the CDR3 is TGTGCCAGCAGTGTGGGGACAGCGAGCTCCTACAATGAGCAGTTCTTC. It specifies CASSVGTASSYNEQFF.

This clone turned up a few times. With a far larger clone one base away, a read error is the likely cause. At the DNA level, this CDR3 is encoded by other sequences in the same sample as well. V gene TRBV14 combines with J gene TRBJ1-4; D is unresolved. Deletions cut 6 bases from V and 6 bases from J, with 23 bases between. CDR3 length: 17 residues. Germline V gene lookup returns CDR1 SGHDN and CDR2 FVKESK. This chain's CDR3 is CASSRATFRLSDEKLFF. As DNA, the CDR3 is TGTGCCAGCAGTCGCGCGACCTTTAGACTTTCGGATGAAAAACTGTTTTTT.

The chain links TRBV19 to TRBJ2-1; TRBD1 might be the D (5 bases). The CDR3 covers 11 residues. Trimming left V 11 bases short and J 9 bases short, with 14 bases between. Germline values: CDR1 LNHDA, CDR2 SQIVND (reference sequence). For the CDR3, the DNA is TGTGCCTCCGGGCAGGGCAGTGAGCAGTTCTTC. Residues: CASGQGSEQFF.